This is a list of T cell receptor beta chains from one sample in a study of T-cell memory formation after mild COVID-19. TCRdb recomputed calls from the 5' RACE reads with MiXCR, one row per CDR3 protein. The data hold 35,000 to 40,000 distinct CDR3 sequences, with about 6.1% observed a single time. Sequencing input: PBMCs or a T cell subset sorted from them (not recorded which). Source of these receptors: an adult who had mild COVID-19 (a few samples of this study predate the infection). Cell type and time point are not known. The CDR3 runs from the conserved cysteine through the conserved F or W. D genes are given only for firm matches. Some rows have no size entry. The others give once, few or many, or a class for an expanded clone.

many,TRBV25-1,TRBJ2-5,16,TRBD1,TGTGCCAGCAGCCATCTGAGGGGGCCATTGTTCGAGACCCAGTACTTC,CASSHLRGPLFETQYF
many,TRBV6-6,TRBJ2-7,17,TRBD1,TGTGCCAGCAGTTACTTTAATCCCCGGGACAGGGGTTACGAGCAGTACTTC,CASSYFNPRDRGYEQYF
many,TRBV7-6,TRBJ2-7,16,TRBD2,TGTGCCAGCAGCCCAGCCTCGGGACTAAACACCTACGAGCAGTACTTC,CASSPASGLNTYEQYF
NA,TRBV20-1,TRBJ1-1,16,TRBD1,TGCAGTGCTAACCCTGGACAGGGTAAGGTGAACACTGAAGCTTTCTTT,CSANPGQGKVNTEAFF
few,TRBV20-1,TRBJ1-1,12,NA,TGCAGTGCTAGGTCGGGGGGCGGTGAAGCTTTCTTT,CSARSGGGEAFF
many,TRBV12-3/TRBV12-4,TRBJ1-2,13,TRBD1,TGTGCCAGCAGTTTACGACAGGGTGATGGCTACACCTTC,CASSLRQGDGYTF
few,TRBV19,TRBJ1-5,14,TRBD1,TGTGCCAGTAGTCGACAGGGTTACGGTCAGCCCCAGCATTTT,CASSRQGYGQPQHF
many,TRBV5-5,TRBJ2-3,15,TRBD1,TGTGCCAGCAGCTTGAGGACAGGGGGCTCAGATACGCAGTATTTT,CASSLRTGGSDTQYF
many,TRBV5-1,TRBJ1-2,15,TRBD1,TGCGCCAGCAGCCCGACAGGGGACCCTAACTATGGCTACACCTTC,CASSPTGDPNYGYTF
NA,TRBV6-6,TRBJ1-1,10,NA,TGTGCCAGCGGGGACGCAAAAGCTTTCTTT,CASGDAKAFF
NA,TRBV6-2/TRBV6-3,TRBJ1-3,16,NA,TGTGCCAGCAGTTATCCCATGGGCAGCGAAGGAAACACCATATATTTT,CASSYPMGSEGNTIYF
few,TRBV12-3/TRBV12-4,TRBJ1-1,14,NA,TGTGCCAGCAGTCCCGCCTCGAGCAGCACTGAAGCTTTCTTT,CASSPASSSTEAFF